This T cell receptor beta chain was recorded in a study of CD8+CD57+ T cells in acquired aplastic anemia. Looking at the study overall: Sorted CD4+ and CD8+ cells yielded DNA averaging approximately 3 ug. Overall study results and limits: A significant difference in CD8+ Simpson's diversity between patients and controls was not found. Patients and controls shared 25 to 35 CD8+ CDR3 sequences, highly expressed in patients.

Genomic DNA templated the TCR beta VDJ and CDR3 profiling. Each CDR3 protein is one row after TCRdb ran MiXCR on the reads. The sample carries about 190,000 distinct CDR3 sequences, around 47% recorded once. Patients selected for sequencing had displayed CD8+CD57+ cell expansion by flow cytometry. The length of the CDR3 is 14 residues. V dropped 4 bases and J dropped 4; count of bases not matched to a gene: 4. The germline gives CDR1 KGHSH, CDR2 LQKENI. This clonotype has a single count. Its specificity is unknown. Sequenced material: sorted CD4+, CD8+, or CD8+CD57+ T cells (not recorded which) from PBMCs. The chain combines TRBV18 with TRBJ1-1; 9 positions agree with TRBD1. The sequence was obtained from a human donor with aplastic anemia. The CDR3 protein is CASSLQGAGTEAFF. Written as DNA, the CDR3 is TGTGCCAGCTCACTACAGGGGGCTGGCACTGAAGCTTTCTTT.